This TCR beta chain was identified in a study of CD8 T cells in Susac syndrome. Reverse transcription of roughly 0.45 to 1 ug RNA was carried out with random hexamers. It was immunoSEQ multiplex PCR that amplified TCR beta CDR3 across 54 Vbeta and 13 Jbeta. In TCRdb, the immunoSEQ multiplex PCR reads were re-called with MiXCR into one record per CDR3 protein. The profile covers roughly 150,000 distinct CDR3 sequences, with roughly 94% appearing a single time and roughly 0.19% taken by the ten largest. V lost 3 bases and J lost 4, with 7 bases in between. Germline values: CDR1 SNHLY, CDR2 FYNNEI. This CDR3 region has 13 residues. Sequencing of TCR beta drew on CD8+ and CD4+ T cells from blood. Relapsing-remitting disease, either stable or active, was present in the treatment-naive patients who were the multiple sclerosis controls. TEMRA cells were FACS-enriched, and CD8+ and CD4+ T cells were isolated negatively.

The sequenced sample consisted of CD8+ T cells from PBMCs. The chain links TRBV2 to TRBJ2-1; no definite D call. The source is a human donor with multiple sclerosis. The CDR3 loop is CASSDSRYNEQFF. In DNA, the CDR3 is TGTGCCAGCAGTGATTCCAGATACAATGAGCAGTTCTTC.